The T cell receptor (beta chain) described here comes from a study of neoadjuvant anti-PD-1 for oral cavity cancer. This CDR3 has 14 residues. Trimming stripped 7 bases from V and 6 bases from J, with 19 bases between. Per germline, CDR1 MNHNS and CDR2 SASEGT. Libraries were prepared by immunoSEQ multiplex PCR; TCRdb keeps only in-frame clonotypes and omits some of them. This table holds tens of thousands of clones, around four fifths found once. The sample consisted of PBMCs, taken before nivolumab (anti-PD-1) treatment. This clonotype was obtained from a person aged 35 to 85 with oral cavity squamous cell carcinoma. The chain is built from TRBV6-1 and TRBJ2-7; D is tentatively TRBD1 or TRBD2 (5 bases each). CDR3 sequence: CASKPGPAGSEQYF. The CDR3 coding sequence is TGTGCCAGCAAACCGGGACCTGCCGGGTCCGAGCAGTACTTC.